This T cell receptor (beta chain) was captured by sequencing in a study of cytomegalovirus exposure and HLA in healthy donors. The PCR used 60 Vbeta and 13 Jbeta primers. Produced via immunoSEQ multiplex PCR; TCRdb's table is partial and in-frame only. This table has 150,000 to 200,000 clones, 70% to 85% appearing once. CDR3 size: 19 residues. Trimming took 4 bases from V and 6 from J; bases not matched to a gene: 24. The germline gives CDR1 SNHLY, CDR2 FYNNEI. Findings and caveats of the study: Follow-up analysis later connected one missense variant in DCLRE1C with trimming of TCR beta V- and J-genes.

This clone has more than one count but fewer than ten. Its antigen is still unknown. Sequencing was performed on PBMCs. The source is a man aged 35 to 55 in good health and CMV-seronegative. The rearrangement joins TRBV2 to TRBJ2-7; 7 positions agree with TRBD1. DNA of the CDR3: TGTGCCAGCAGTGCGATGCCCGGGACAGTTTCCTTAATGGGTCGCGAGCAGTACTTC. The encoded protein is CASSAMPGTVSLMGREQYF.